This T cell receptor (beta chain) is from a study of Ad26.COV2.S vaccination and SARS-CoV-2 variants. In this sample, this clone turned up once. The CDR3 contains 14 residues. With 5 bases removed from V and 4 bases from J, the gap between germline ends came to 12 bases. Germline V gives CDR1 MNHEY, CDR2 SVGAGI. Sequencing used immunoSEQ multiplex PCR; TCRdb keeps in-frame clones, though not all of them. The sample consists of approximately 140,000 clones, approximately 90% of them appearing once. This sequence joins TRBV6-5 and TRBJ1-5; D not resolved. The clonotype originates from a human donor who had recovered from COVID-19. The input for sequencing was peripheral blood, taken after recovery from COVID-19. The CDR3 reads CASSRRVPNQPQHF. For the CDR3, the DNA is TGTGCCAGCAGTCGCCGGGTACCTAATCAGCCCCAGCATTTT.